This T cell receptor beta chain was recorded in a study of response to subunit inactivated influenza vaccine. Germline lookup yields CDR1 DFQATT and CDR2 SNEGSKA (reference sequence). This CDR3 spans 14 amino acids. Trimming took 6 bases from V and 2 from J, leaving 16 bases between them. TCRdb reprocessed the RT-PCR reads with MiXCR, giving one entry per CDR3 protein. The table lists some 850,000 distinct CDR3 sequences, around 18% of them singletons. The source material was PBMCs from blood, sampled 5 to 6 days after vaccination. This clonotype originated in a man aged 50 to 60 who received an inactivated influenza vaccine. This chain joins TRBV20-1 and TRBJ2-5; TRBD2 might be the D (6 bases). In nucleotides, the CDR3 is TGCAGTGCCCCCCAAGGAGGGATGCAAGAGACCCAGTACTTC. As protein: CSAPQGGMQETQYF.